The 9 T cell receptor beta chains listed next were all sequenced from one sample in a study of shared clonotypes between healthy human individuals. Sequenced by immunoSEQ multiplex PCR; TCRdb stores in-frame clones only, minus some. The sample has 2 million to 2.5 million clones, roughly 95% seen once; the top ten hold 0.1% to 0.15%. Sequenced material: naive CD4+ T cells sorted from blood. As for subset: CD45RA+ positively selected. The receptors were gathered from a young man in good health.

The rearrangement joins TRBV6-5 to TRBJ1-3; D not resolved. Germline values: CDR1 MNHEY, CDR2 SVGAGI. V was cut by 6 bases and J by 0 bases, with 6 bases left in between. There are 13 residues in the CDR3. The CDR3 loop is CASRQFSGNTIYF. DNA of the CDR3: TGTGCCAGCAGACAGTTCTCTGGAAACACCATATATTTT.

As regards this clone: One end of the junction does not line up with germline, which may come from a read error. Distinct nucleotide sequences in the sample also encode this CDR3. The chain couples TRBV27 to TRBJ1-2, with D maybe TRBD1 (5 bases). Looked up from germline, CDR1 is MNHEY and CDR2 is SMNVEV (reference sequence). The CDR3 runs 12 residues. CDR3 DNA: TGTGCAAGCAGTTCCGGGGGCTATGGCTACACCTTC. It translates to CASSSGGYGYTF.

The V call is TRBV7-9, the J call TRBJ1-1, with a possible D match to TRBD1 (5 bases). The CDR3 runs 16 residues. V lost 2 bases to trimming and J lost 0 bases, with 13 bases between them. Germline loops: CDR1 SEHNR, CDR2 FQNEAQ (reference sequence). DNA of the CDR3: TGTGCCAGCAGCTTAACAGGTTTTGAGATGAACACTGAAGCTTTCTTT. Its protein product is CASSLTGFEMNTEAFF. The full variable domain, its missing parts supplied by reference TRBV7-9 and TRBJ1-1, is DTGVSQNPRHKITKRGQNVTFRCDPISEHNRLYWYRQTLGQGPEFLTYFQNEAQLEKSRLLSDRFSAERPKGSFSTLEIQRTEQGDSAMYLCASSLTGFEMNTEAFFGQGTRLTVV.

The V gene is TRBV7-3, the J gene TRBJ2-2; unclear D gene. Germline V gene data show CDR1 as SGHTA and CDR2 as FQGTGA. V shed 2 bases and J shed 0 bases, with 10 bases lying between them. The CDR3 is 16 residues long. CDR3 sequence (DNA): TGTGCCAGCAGCTTAGGATTCGGAACGAACACCGGGGAGCTGTTTTTT. Encoded protein: CASSLGFGTNTGELFF.

The chain has TRBV7-6 and TRBJ1-5; D gene ambiguous. Trimming shortened V by 8 bases and J by 3 bases, and 2 bases separated the two germline ends. This CDR3 is built from 10 residues. From germline, CDR1 is SGHVS and CDR2 FNYEAQ. The CDR3 coding sequence is TGTGCCAGCCCCAATCAGCCCCAGCATTTT. The encoded protein is CASPNQPQHF.

This clone was recorded once. Here the CDR3 reads CAWSGYPSTDTQYF. The CDR3 DNA follows: TGTGCCTGGAGCGGCTACCCTAGCACAGATACGCAGTATTTT. The V call is TRBV30, the J call TRBJ2-3; D unclear. Germline V gives CDR1 GTSNPN, CDR2 SVGIG (reference sequence). V lost 3 bases and J lost 0, with 10 bases in between. This CDR3 has 14 residues.

This clone has at least ten counts. The CDR3 loop reads CASSLYGNYEQYF. The CDR3 DNA sequence: TGTGCCAGCAGTTTATATGGGAACTACGAGCAGTACTTC. This rearrangement joins TRBV28 to TRBJ2-7; D not resolved. This CDR3 has 13 amino acids. Germline CDR1 is MDHEN and CDR2 is SYDVKM. V was trimmed by 1 base and J by 3 bases, leaving 7 bases between them.

The gene calls are TRBV10-3 and TRBJ1-2, with 7 bases matching TRBD1. V shed 6 bases, J shed 2 bases, and the junction held 6 bases outside the gene matches. Germline V gene data show CDR1 as ENHRY and CDR2 as SYGVKD. This CDR3 is 14 amino acids long. This chain's CDR3 is CAIRPTGDNYGYTF. The CDR3 nucleotides are TGTGCCATCAGGCCTACAGGGGACAACTATGGCTACACCTTC.

The V and J genes are TRBV11-2 and TRBJ2-7; TRBD2 is a possible D gene (5 bases). V was pared by 1 base and J by 7 bases, with 8 bases between. This CDR3 contains 12 residues. Germline loops: CDR1 SGHAT, CDR2 FQNNGV. The CDR3 DNA is TGTGCCAGCAGCTTAGCGGGGTGGGAGCAGTACTTC. Its protein is CASSLAGWEQYF.